The 10 T cell receptor beta chains presented below share a single source sample, sequenced in a study of blood T cells in healthy people across ages. Combining a sample-barcoded 5' primer with a J-beta primer mix, a second PCR ran for roughly 6 to 12 cycles. TCRdb reanalysed the 5' RACE reads using MiXCR and keeps one entry per CDR3 protein. The sample contains 700,000 or so distinct CDR3 sequences, approximately 22% of which appear only once. The sample comprised blood. The receptor source for this set is a man between 65 and 85 years old in good health.

This chain's CDR3 is CASTNRPPRLSSGANVLTF. CDR3 bases: TGTGCCAGCACCAACCGGCCCCCCAGGTTAAGCTCTGGGGCCAACGTCCTGACTTTC. The chain employs TRBV7-2 and TRBJ2-6; D gene ambiguous. Germline assignment: CDR1 SGHTA and CDR2 FQGNSA. The ends were cut back, 7 bases at V and 0 bases at J, with 22 bases in the middle. The length of the CDR3 is 19 residues. Looking up the rest from reference TRBV7-2 and TRBJ2-6 gives the full variable domain: GAGVSQSPSNKVTEKGKDVELRCDPISGHTALYWYRQSLGQGLEFLIYFQGNSAPDKSGLPSDRFSAERTGGSVSTLTIQRTQQEDSAVYLCASTNRPPRLSSGANVLTFGAGSRLTVL.

This chain uses TRBV28 with TRBJ1-2; D not certain. Germline values: CDR1 MDHEN, CDR2 SYDVKM. CDR3 size: 14 residues. The V and J ends lost 10 bases and 0 bases respectively, with 15 bases between them. CDR3 loop: CATAGDIANYGYTF. In DNA, the CDR3 is TGTGCCACCGCGGGTGACATAGCTAACTATGGCTACACCTTC.

This clonotype has more than one count but fewer than ten. In DNA form, the CDR3 reads TGTGCCAGCAGACCGGGACAGGGGTCTTCTGAAGCTTTCTTT. This sequence encodes CASRPGQGSSEAFF. The J gene is TRBJ1-1, the V gene TRBV2; 10 bases align to TRBD1. The CDR3 length is 14 residues. Germline V gene sequence: CDR1 SNHLY, CDR2 FYNNEI. Germline trimming cut 6 bases from V and 6 bases from J; bases unmatched to any gene: 7.

In this sample, this clonotype turned up a few times. This chain uses TRBV12-3 or TRBV12-4 with TRBJ2-3; no clear D. This CDR3 has 15 residues. V was shortened by 3 bases and J by 4 bases, with 14 bases between the two germline ends. The CDR3 loop reads CASSFGLAPPDTQYF. CDR3 coding DNA: TGTGCCAGCAGTTTTGGTCTTGCCCCACCAGATACGCAGTATTTT.

The V gene is TRBV30, the J gene TRBJ2-2; a weak D match, TRBD1 (5 bases). This CDR3 is built from 14 residues. V dropped 1 base and J dropped 5 bases, with 11 bases sitting between them. Per germline, CDR1 GTSNPN and CDR2 SVGIG (reference sequence). CDR3 DNA: TGTGCCTGGAGTGCCTCGACAGTTACCGGGGAGCTGTTTTTT. It encodes CAWSASTVTGELFF.

In its sample, this clonotype was seen a few times. This chain connects TRBV12-3 or TRBV12-4 to TRBJ2-5; D ambiguous. Trimming left V 2 bases short and J 7 bases short, with 14 bases between. The CDR3 is made up of 14 amino acids. This chain's CDR3 is CASSLSARARTQYF. CDR3 nucleotide sequence: TGTGCCAGCAGTTTATCCGCTAGAGCTAGGACCCAGTACTTC.

The gene calls are TRBV25-1 and TRBJ2-5; tentatively, D is TRBD1 or TRBD2 (5 bases each). V was pared by 4 bases and J by 4 bases, with 16 bases between. This CDR3 is 15 amino acids long. Germline V gives CDR1 MGHDK, CDR2 SYGVNS. CDR3 sequence (DNA): TGTGCCAGCAGTGCCCCCGAGGGGTTCGGAGAGACCCAGTACTTC. Its protein is CASSAPEGFGETQYF.

This clonotype was counted only a few times. This chain uses TRBV9 with TRBJ2-5, with TRBD2 identical over 7 bases. The J call may be wrong; the DNA end is better matched by TRBJ2-1. Germline assignment: CDR1 SGDLS and CDR2 YYNGEE. There are 14 residues in the CDR3. CDR3 sequence (DNA): TGTGCCAGCAGCGTTGCTGGCGGGAGTCATGAGCAGTTCTTC. Its protein is CASSVAGGSHEQFF.

The chain recombines TRBV6-5 with TRBJ2-7; 8 nucleotides agree with TRBD1. J gave up 0 bases and V 4 bases, and 8 bases lay outside the gene matches. CDR1 MNHEY and CDR2 SVGAGI come from the germline V gene. There are 16 residues in the CDR3. This CDR3 reads CASSFQTGGYSYEQYF. The CDR3 DNA reads as TGTGCCAGCAGTTTCCAAACAGGGGGTTACTCCTACGAGCAGTACTTC.

The chain has TRBV10-3 and TRBJ2-3; 7 positions match TRBD2. Per germline, CDR1 ENHRY and CDR2 SYGVKD. This CDR3 has 14 amino acids. Germline trimming cut 10 bases from V and 1 base from J; bases unmatched to any gene: 8. CDR3 DNA sequence: TGTGCCACCGCCCGGGGGGTTGGCACAGATACGCAGTATTTT. Its translation is CATARGVGTDTQYF.